What follows is one T cell receptor beta chain and its context. At one end, the junction sequence differs from germline, possibly due to a read error. The method was immunoSEQ multiplex PCR; TCRdb's version includes in-frame clones alone and lacks a portion of them. Here the sample spans some 26,000 clones, about 80% being singletons. The sort gate was single viable CD3+CD4+CD8-CD45RO+ cells for memory CD4+ T cells. CMV serostatus came from serum IgG against pp150, pp28, p38, p52. This sample was included in a study of memory CD4+ T cells and cytomegalovirus serostatus. Germline CDR1 is SEHNR and CDR2 is FQNEAQ (reference sequence). The CDR3 runs to 13 residues.

Sequencing was done on a sample of memory CD4+ T cells from blood. The chain combines TRBV7-9 with TRBJ1-2; TRBD1 is a possible D gene (5 bases). This clonotype was obtained from an adult in good health and CMV-seronegative. CDR3 sequence reads: CASSLTRVEGCTF. Written as DNA, the CDR3 is TGTGCCAGCAGCTTAACCAGGGTGGAGGGCTGCACCTTC.